This TCR beta chain was retrieved from a study of T cell responses to AZD1222 COVID-19 vaccine. About the research overall: Second-dose intervals near 4 or 12 weeks were combined.

General study findings and limits: Donors were mostly white British, more females; clonal diversity possibly underestimated. When two AZD1222 doses had been given, Spike-specific TCR breadth and depth rose.

Sequenced by immunoSEQ multiplex PCR; TCRdb stores in-frame clones only, minus some. The sample records about 120,000 clones, roughly 85% being singletons. With respect to this clone: Its specificity is unknown.

The receptor was derived from an adult in good health. Specimen: peripheral blood, collected on day 0 of AZD1222 vaccination.

This CDR3 reads CASSDLAGGNQPQHF. The CDR3, as DNA: TGTGCCAGCAGTGACTTAGCAGGGGGTAATCAGCCCCAGCATTTT. The V gene is TRBV6-4, the J gene TRBJ1-5; 7 bases agree with TRBD1. Germline CDR1 and CDR2: MRHNA and SNTAGT. V shed 1 base, J shed 4 bases, and the junction held 4 bases outside the gene matches. This CDR3 has 15 residues.